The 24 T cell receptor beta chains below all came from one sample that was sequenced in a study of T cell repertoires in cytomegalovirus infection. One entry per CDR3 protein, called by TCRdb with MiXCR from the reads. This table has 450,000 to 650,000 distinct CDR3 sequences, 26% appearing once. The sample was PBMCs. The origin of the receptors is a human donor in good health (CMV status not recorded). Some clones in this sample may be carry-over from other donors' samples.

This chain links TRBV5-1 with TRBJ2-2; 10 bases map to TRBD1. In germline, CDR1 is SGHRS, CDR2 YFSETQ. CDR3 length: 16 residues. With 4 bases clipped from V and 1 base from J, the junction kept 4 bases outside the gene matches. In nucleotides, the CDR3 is TGCGCCAGCAGCGGGACAGGGGCGTTGAACACCGGGGAGCTGTTTTTT. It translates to CASSGTGALNTGELFF.

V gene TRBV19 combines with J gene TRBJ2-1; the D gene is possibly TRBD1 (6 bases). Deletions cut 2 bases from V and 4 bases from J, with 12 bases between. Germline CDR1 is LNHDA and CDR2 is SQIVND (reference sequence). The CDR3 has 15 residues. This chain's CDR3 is CASSIRATGYNEQFF. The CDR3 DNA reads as TGTGCCAGTAGTATACGGGCGACAGGTTACAATGAGCAGTTCTTC.

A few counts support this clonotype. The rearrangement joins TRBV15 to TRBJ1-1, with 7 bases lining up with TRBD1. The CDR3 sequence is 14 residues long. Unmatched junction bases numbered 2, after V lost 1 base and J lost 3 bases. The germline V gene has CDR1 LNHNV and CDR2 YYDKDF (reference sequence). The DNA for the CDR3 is TGTGCCACCAGCAGAGCCGACAGGGACACTGAAGCTTTCTTT. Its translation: CATSRADRDTEAFF.

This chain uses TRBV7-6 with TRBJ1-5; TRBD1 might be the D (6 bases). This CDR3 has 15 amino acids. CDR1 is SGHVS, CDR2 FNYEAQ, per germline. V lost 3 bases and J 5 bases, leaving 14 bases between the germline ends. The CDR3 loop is CASSLDSSRDQPQHF. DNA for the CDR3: TGTGCCAGCAGCTTGGACAGTAGCCGGGATCAGCCCCAGCATTTT.

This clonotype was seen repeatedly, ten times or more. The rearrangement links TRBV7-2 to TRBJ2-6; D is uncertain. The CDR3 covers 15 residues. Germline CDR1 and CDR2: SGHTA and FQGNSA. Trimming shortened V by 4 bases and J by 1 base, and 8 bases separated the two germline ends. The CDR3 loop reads CASSSTLSGANVLTF. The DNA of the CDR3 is TGTGCCAGCAGCTCGACCCTTTCTGGGGCCAACGTCCTGACTTTC. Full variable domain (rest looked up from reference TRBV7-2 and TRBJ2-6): GAGVSQSPSNKVTEKGKDVELRCDPISGHTALYWYRQSLGQGLEFLIYFQGNSAPDKSGLPSDRFSAERTGGSVSTLTIQRTQQEDSAVYLCASSSTLSGANVLTFGAGSRLTVL.

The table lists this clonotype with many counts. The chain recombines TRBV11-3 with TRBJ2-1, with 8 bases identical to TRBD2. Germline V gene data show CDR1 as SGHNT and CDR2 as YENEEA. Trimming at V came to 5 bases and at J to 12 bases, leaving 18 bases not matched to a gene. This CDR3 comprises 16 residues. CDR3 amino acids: CASSVNVPGLGFAQFF. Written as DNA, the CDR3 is TGTGCCAGCAGCGTCAATGTCCCGGGACTAGGATTCGCGCAGTTCTTC.

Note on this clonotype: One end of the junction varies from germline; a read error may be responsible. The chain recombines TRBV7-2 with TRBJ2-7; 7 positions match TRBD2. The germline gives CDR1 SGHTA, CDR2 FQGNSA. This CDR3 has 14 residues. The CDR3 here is CAGSFAGLGGEQYF. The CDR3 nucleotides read TGTGCCGGCAGCTTCGCCGGGCTCGGGGGGGAGCAGTACTTC. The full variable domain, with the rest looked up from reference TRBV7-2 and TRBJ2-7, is GAGVSQSPSNKVTEKGKDVELRCDPISGHTALYWYRQSLGQGLEFLIYFQGNSAPDKSGLPSDRFSAERTGGSVSTLTIQRTQQEDSAVYLCAGSFAGLGGEQYFGPGTRLTVT.

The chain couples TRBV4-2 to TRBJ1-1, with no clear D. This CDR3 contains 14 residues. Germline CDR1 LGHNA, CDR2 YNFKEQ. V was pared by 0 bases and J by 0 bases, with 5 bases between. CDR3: CASSQDLLNTEAFF. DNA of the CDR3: TGTGCCAGCAGCCAAGATCTCCTGAACACTGAAGCTTTCTTT.

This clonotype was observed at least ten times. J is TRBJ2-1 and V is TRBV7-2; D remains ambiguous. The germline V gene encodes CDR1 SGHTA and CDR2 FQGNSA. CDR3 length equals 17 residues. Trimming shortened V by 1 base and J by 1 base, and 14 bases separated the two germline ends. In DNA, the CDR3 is TGTGCCAGCAGCTTAGTATTGGGGTTGTCATCCTACAATGAGCAGTTCTTC. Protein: CASSLVLGLSSYNEQFF.

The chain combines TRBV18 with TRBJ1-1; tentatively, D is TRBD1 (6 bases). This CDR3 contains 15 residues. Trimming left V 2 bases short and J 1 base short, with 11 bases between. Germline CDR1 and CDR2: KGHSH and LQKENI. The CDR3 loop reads CASSPGGGRNTEAFF. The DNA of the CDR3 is TGTGCCAGCTCACCAGGAGGGGGACGGAACACTGAAGCTTTCTTT. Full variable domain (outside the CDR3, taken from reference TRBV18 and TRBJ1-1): NAGVMQNPRHLVRRRGQEARLRCSPMKGHSHVYWYRQLPEEGLKFMVYLQKENIIDESGMPKERFSAEFPKEGPSILRIQQVVRGDSAAYFCASSPGGGRNTEAFFGQGTRLTVV.

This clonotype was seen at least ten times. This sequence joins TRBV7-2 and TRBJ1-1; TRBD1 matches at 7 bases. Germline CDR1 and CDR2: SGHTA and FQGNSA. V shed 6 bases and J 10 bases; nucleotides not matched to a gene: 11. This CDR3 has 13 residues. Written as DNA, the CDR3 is TGTGCCAGCAGGGCCCGACAGGGCCCCGGAGCTTTCTTT. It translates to CASRARQGPGAFF.

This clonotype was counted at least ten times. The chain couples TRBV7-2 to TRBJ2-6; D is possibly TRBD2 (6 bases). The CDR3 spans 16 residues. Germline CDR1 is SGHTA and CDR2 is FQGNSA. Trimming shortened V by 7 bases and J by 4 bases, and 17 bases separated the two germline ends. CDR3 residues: CASNLLGGSGANVLTF. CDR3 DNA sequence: TGTGCCAGCAACCTCCTAGGAGGGTCCGGGGCCAACGTCCTGACTTTC.

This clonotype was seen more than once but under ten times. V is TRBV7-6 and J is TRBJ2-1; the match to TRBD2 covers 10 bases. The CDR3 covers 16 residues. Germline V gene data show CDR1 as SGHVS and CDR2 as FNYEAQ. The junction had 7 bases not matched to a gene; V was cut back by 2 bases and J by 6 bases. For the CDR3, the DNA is TGTGCCAGCAGCTTAAGAGCGGGAGGGCATCTCAATGAGCAGTTCTTC. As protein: CASSLRAGGHLNEQFF. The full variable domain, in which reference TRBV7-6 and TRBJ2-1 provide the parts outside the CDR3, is GAGVSQSPRYKVTKRGQDVALRCDPISGHVSLYWYRQALGQGPEFLTYFNYEAQQDKSGLPNDRFSAERPEGSISTLTIQRTEQRDSAMYRCASSLRAGGHLNEQFFGPGTRLTVL.

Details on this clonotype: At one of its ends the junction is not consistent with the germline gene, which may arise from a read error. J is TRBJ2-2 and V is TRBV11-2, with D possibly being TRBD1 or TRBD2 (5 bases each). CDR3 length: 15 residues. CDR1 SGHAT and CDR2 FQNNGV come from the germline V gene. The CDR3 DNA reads TGTGCCAGCAGCGTAGATTTGGGACGGGCCGGGGAGCTGTTTTTT. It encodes CASSVDLGRAGELFF.

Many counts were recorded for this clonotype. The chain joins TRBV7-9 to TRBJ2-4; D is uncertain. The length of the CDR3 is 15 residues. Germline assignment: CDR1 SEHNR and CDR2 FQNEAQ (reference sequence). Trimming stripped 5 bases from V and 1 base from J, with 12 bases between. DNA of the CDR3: TGTGCCAGCAGCCCGGGCCCCGCGGCCAAAAACATTCAGTACTTC. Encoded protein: CASSPGPAAKNIQYF.

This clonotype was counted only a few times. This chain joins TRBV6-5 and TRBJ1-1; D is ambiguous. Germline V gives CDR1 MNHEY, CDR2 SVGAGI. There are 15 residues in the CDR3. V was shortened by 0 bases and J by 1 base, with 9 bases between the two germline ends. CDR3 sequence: CASSYSRWGNTEAFF. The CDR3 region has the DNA TGTGCCAGCAGTTACTCGCGATGGGGGAACACTGAAGCTTTCTTT.

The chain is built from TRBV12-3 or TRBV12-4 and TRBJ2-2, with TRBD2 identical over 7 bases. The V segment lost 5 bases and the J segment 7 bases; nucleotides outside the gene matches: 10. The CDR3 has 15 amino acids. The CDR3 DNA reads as TGTGCCAGCAGTAGCGGCAGGACTAGTGTCGGGGAGCTGTTTTTT. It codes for CASSSGRTSVGELFF.

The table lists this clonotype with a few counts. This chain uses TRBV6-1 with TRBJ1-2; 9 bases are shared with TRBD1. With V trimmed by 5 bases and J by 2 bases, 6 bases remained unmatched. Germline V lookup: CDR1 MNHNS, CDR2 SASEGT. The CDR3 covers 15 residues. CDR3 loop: CASSTAGQGNYGYTF. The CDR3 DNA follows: TGTGCCAGCAGTACGGCGGGACAGGGAAACTATGGCTACACCTTC.

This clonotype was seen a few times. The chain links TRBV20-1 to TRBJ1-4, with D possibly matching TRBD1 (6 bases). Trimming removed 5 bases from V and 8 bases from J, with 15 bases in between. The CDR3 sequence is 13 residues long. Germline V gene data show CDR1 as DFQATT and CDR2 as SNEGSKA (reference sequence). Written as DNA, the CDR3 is TGCAGTGCTGGGGCGGGACATTCCGAAAAACTGTTTTTT. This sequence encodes CSAGAGHSEKLFF.

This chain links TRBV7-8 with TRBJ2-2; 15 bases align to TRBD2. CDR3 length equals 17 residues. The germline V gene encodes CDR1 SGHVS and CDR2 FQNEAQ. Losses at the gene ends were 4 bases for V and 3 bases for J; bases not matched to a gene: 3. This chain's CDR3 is CASSSGLAGGYTGELFF. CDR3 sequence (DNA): TGTGCCAGCAGCTCCGGACTAGCGGGAGGGTACACCGGGGAGCTGTTTTTT. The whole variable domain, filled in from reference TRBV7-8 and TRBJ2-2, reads GAGVSQSPRYKVAKRGQDVALRCDPISGHVSLFWYQQALGQGPEFLTYFQNEAQLDKSGLPSDRFFAERPEGSVSTLKIQRTQQEDSAVYLCASSSGLAGGYTGELFFGEGSRLTVL.

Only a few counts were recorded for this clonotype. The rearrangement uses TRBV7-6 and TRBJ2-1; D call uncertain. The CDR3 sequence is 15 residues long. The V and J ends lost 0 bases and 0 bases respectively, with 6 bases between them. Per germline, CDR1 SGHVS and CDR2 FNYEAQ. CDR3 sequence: CASSLAAASYNEQFF. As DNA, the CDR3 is TGTGCCAGCAGCTTAGCGGCGGCCTCCTACAATGAGCAGTTCTTC.

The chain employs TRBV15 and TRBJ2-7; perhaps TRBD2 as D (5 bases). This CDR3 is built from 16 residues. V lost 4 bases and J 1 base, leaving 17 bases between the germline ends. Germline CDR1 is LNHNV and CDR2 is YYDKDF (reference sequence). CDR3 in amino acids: CATSKKDSKTSYEQYF. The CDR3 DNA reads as TGTGCCACCAGCAAAAAGGACTCAAAAACTTCCTACGAGCAGTACTTC.

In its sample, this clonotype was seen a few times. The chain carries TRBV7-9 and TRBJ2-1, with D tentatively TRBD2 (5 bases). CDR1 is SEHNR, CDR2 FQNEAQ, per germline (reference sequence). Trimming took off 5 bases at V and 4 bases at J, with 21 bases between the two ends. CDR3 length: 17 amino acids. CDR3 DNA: TGTGCCAGCAGCCCTACCGGGAAAAATGGGGTTTACAATGAGCAGTTCTTC. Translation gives CASSPTGKNGVYNEQFF.

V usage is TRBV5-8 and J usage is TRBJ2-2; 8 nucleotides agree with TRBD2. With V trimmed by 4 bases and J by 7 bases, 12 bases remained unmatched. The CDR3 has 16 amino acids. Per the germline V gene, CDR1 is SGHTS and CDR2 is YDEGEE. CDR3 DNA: TGTGCCAGCAGCCGAGGACGGACTAGCAGAAACGGGGAGCTGTTTTTT. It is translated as CASSRGRTSRNGELFF.